The 28 T cell receptor beta chains listed next were all sequenced from one sample in a study of cytomegalovirus exposure and HLA in healthy donors. PCR amplification relied on 60 Vbeta primers (plus 13 Jbeta primers). The protocol was immunoSEQ multiplex PCR, while the TCRdb copy is restricted to in-frame clones and leaves out a portion. The sample records more than 95,000 clones, over 60% being singletons. The sample consisted of PBMCs. The receptors originated from a woman aged 18-29 years in good health and CMV-seropositive.

The chain combines TRBV19 with TRBJ2-1; 8 bases line up with TRBD2. Germline V gene sequence: CDR1 LNHDA, CDR2 SQIVND (reference sequence). The CDR3 has 14 residues. J gave up 7 bases and V 4 bases, and 6 bases lay outside the gene matches. This CDR3 is CASSTGTSLNEQFF. The CDR3 nucleotides are TGTGCCAGTAGTACAGGGACTAGTTTGAATGAGCAGTTCTTC.

The V and J genes are TRBV18 and TRBJ1-1; 9 positions agree with TRBD1. The CDR3 loop spans 18 amino acids. Per germline, CDR1 KGHSH and CDR2 LQKENI. Trimming took 2 bases from V and 4 from J; bases not matched to a gene: 14. This CDR3 reads CASSPLGQGGTGGTEAFF. The CDR3 DNA reads as TGTGCCAGCTCACCATTGGGACAGGGTGGCACTGGGGGCACTGAAGCTTTCTTT.

In its sample, this clone was seen once. V is TRBV4-2 and J is TRBJ2-1; D is unclear. Trimming removed 1 base at V and 0 bases at J, with 7 bases between. The germline gives CDR1 LGHNA, CDR2 YNFKEQ. The CDR3 totals 15 residues. The CDR3 here is CASSQGAVSYNEQFF. The CDR3 DNA is TGTGCCAGCAGCCAAGGTGCGGTCTCCTACAATGAGCAGTTCTTC.

A remark on this clone: The same CDR3 also results from other DNA sequences found in this sample. The V gene is TRBV28, the J gene TRBJ2-7; 11 bases align to TRBD2. Per germline, CDR1 MDHEN and CDR2 SYDVKM. The CDR3 runs 15 residues. The J segment lost 3 bases and the V segment lost 5 bases, leaving 6 bases of the junction unmatched. CDR3 protein: CASSPGLAGGYEQYF. DNA of the CDR3: TGTGCCAGCAGTCCCGGACTAGCGGGTGGCTACGAGCAGTACTTC.

V usage is TRBV2 and J usage is TRBJ2-7; 8 bases are shared with TRBD2. The V gene end was trimmed by 6 bases and the J gene end by 2 bases; junction bases not matched to a gene: 9. The CDR3 length is 15 residues. CDR1 is SNHLY, CDR2 FYNNEI, per germline. The chain's CDR3 is CASRTGAGVAYEQYF. The CDR3 DNA is TGTGCCAGCAGGACGGGAGCGGGAGTAGCCTACGAGCAGTACTTC.

The chain carries TRBV7-9 and TRBJ2-1; 9 bases are a match to TRBD2. Germline V gene data show CDR1 as SEHNR and CDR2 as FQNEAQ (reference sequence). V dropped 5 bases and J dropped 6; count of bases not matched to a gene: 8. This CDR3 has 15 residues. The CDR3 reads CASSVGLALTNEQFF. CDR3 bases: TGTGCCAGCAGCGTCGGACTAGCGCTAACCAATGAGCAGTTCTTC. Full variable domain (outside the CDR3, taken from reference TRBV7-9 and TRBJ2-1): DTGVSQNPRHKITKRGQNVTFRCDPISEHNRLYWYRQTLGQGPEFLTYFQNEAQLEKSRLLSDRFSAERPKGSFSTLEIQRTEQGDSAMYLCASSVGLALTNEQFFGPGTRLTVL.

This chain joins TRBV29-1 and TRBJ2-3, with D tentatively TRBD2 (6 bases). The germline gives CDR1 SQVTM, CDR2 ANQGSEA. The CDR3 totals 13 residues. The V gene lost 7 bases and the J gene lost 11 bases, with 22 bases spanning the gap. Written as DNA, the CDR3 is TGCAGCGCCTTAGCGGAATCCAGATATTGGCAGTATTTT. Residues: CSALAESRYWQYF.

The chain has TRBV27 and TRBJ2-1, with 7 bases lining up with TRBD2. This CDR3 has 14 amino acids. Germline CDR1 is MNHEY and CDR2 is SMNVEV (reference sequence). The V gene end was trimmed by 5 bases and the J gene end by 9 bases; junction bases not matched to a gene: 10. CDR3 sequence (DNA): TGTGCCAGCAGTAAAACTACACCGGGGGGTGAGCAGTTCTTC. Its protein product is CASSKTTPGGEQFF.

J is TRBJ1-1 and V is TRBV5-1; 7 positions agree with TRBD1. Germline CDR1 reads SGHRS; CDR2 reads YFSETQ. The CDR3 loop spans 14 amino acids. V was pared by 2 bases and J by 6 bases, with 7 bases of the junction left unmatched. The CDR3 region is CASSFGDSRSEAFF. CDR3 coding DNA: TGCGCCAGCAGCTTTGGGGACAGCAGATCTGAAGCTTTCTTT.

As for this clone: This likely comes from a read error, as the CDR3 has no conserved phenylalanine or tryptophan at its end. The chain joins TRBV30 to TRBJ1-2, with a possible D match to TRBD1 (5 bases). The CDR3 covers 14 residues. The V and J ends lost 0 bases and 0 bases respectively, with 8 bases between them. CDR1 GTSNPN and CDR2 SVGIG come from the germline V gene (reference sequence). CDR3 in DNA: TGTGCCTGGAGTGTAGGGGCGGCTAACTATGGCTACACCGTC. This translates into CAWSVGAANYGYTV.

The chain recombines TRBV5-6 with TRBJ2-6; D is undetermined. CDR3 length: 14 residues. CDR1 is SGHDT, CDR2 YYEEEE, per germline. V was cut by 2 bases and J by 0 bases, with 3 bases left in between. The CDR3 region has the DNA TGTGCCAGCAGCTTCTACTCTGGGGCCAACGTCCTGACTTTC. This codes for CASSFYSGANVLTF.

The chain is built from TRBV28 and TRBJ2-7, with 8 bases aligning to TRBD2. After removal of 4 bases from V and 8 bases from J, the junction contained 13 bases not matched to a gene. The germline V gene has CDR1 MDHEN and CDR2 SYDVKM. This CDR3 is built from 15 residues. The DNA of the CDR3 is TGTGCCAGCAGTTCCCCGTGGCGGGAGGTCGTCCAGCAGTACTTC. Its protein product is CASSSPWREVVQQYF.

This sequence joins TRBV5-1 and TRBJ1-4, with TRBD1 identical over 9 bases. V was pared by 3 bases and J by 8 bases, with 5 bases of the junction left unmatched. The CDR3 sequence is 14 residues long. The germline CDR1 and CDR2 sequences are SGHRS and YFSETQ. The CDR3 sequence: CASSSSGQGEKLFF. The DNA of the CDR3 is TGCGCCAGCAGCTCCTCCGGACAGGGGGAAAAACTGTTTTTT.

Concerning this clone itself: One end of the junction is discordant with germline, which a read error may explain. As DNA, the CDR3 is TGTGCCTGGGCCACCGGACGGGGACAAGACTTC. Encoded protein: CAWATGRGQDF. V is TRBV30 and J is TRBJ1-2, with D perhaps matching TRBD1 (6 bases). The CDR3 is 11 amino acids. Germline values: CDR1 GTSNPN, CDR2 SVGIG (reference sequence). The variable domain in full, completed from reference TRBV30 and TRBJ1-2, reads SQTIHQWPATLVQPVGSPLSLECTVEGTSNPNLYWYRQAAGRGLQLLFYSVGIGQISSEVPQNLSASRPQDRQFILSSKKLLLSDSGFYLCAWATGRGQDFGSGTRLTVV.

The chain links TRBV4-1 to TRBJ1-5, with 7 bases identical to TRBD1. This CDR3 contains 18 residues. CDR1 is MGHRA and CDR2 is YSYEKL in the germline V gene. V shed 0 bases, J shed 0 bases, and the junction held 8 bases outside the gene matches. The CDR3, as DNA: TGCGCCAGCAGCCAAGATGCCGGGACAGACTATAGCAATCAGCCCCAGCATTTT. Its translation: CASSQDAGTDYSNQPQHF.

The gene calls are TRBV5-6 and TRBJ1-2; weak D call: TRBD1 (5 bases). This CDR3 contains 14 residues. Germline V CDR1 and CDR2: SGHDT, YYEEEE. Trimming took off 1 base at V and 8 bases at J, with 15 bases between the two ends. CDR3 in amino acids: CASSLIGRADGYTF. DNA of the CDR3: TGTGCCAGCAGCTTGATCGGCAGGGCAGACGGCTACACCTTC.

This clone has a handful of counts. The DNA of the CDR3 is TGTGCCAGCAGCCTCACCCCCCGGACAGAAGACGAGCAGTACTTC. Its protein product is CASSLTPRTEDEQYF. The chain has TRBV9 and TRBJ2-7, with D tentatively TRBD1 (6 bases). The germline V gene has CDR1 SGDLS and CDR2 YYNGEE. The V end was cut by 4 bases, the J end by 5 bases, with 19 bases between. CDR3 length: 15 amino acids.

This chain uses TRBV28 with TRBJ2-7, with 9 bases aligning to TRBD2. V trimming: 6 bases; J trimming: 6 bases; junction bases outside the gene matches: 12. Germline values: CDR1 MDHEN, CDR2 SYDVKM. This CDR3 spans 15 amino acids. The CDR3 protein is CASRFKPGLAGEQYF. The DNA for the CDR3 is TGTGCCAGCAGGTTCAAACCGGGACTAGCTGGCGAGCAGTACTTC.

The J gene is TRBJ2-7, the V gene TRBV7-6; D perhaps matches TRBD2 (7 bases). The CDR3 covers 15 residues. CDR1 SGHVS and CDR2 FNYEAQ come from the germline V gene. Trimming pared 0 bases from V and 4 bases from J, leaving 13 bases between. As DNA, the CDR3 is TGTGCCAGCAGCTTAGCGGGGGGGCTGATTTACGAGCAGTACTTC. This gives the protein CASSLAGGLIYEQYF.

V and J are TRBV9 and TRBJ2-2; 10 bases are a match to TRBD2. The CDR3 has 16 amino acids. Germline lookup yields CDR1 SGDLS and CDR2 YYNGEE. Trimming at V came to 1 base and at J to 4 bases, leaving 4 bases not matched to a gene. This chain's CDR3 is CASSVLAGAGTGELFF. The CDR3 DNA reads TGTGCCAGCAGCGTACTAGCGGGAGCGGGCACCGGGGAGCTGTTTTTT.

This clone showed up just a few times. V and J are TRBV6-1 and TRBJ1-1; 7 bases map to TRBD1. CDR3 length: 14 amino acids. The V gene end was trimmed by 8 bases and the J gene end by 1 base; junction bases not matched to a gene: 7. Germline CDR1 is MNHNS and CDR2 is SASEGT. As DNA, the CDR3 is TGTGCCAGCCGTAGGGGGCCAGGGAACACTGAAGCTTTCTTT. This gives the protein CASRRGPGNTEAFF.

The V gene is TRBV13, the J gene TRBJ1-1; the match to TRBD1 covers 8 bases. J was trimmed by 0 bases and V by 5 bases; bases with no gene match: 5. The CDR3 spans 15 residues. Germline V gene data show CDR1 as PRHDT and CDR2 as FYEKMQ (reference sequence). The CDR3 DNA sequence: TGTGCCAGCAGCCCACGACAGGGGATGAACACTGAAGCTTTCTTT. Translation gives CASSPRQGMNTEAFF.

The gene calls are TRBV6-6 and TRBJ1-2, with D maybe TRBD1 (6 bases). This CDR3 is built from 15 residues. The V end lost 7 bases, the J end lost 4 bases, and 19 bases lay between the germline ends. CDR1 is MNHNY, CDR2 SVGAGI, per germline (reference sequence). The CDR3 loop is CASTLDRGDFYGYTF. CDR3 in DNA: TGTGCCAGCACCCTGGACAGAGGTGACTTCTATGGCTACACCTTC.

The gene calls are TRBV10-2 and TRBJ2-1, with TRBD2 identical over 8 bases. This CDR3 spans 15 amino acids. Germline V gives CDR1 WSHSY, CDR2 SAAADI. Unmatched junction bases numbered 3, after V lost 2 bases and J lost 3 bases. CDR3 coding DNA: TGCGCCAGCAGTGAGGGGACTAGTGACTACAATGAGCAGTTCTTC. This translates into CASSEGTSDYNEQFF.

V gene TRBV6-6 combines with J gene TRBJ2-2, with TRBD1 matching 9 bases. V lost 5 bases, J lost 6 bases, and 7 bases stayed unmatched. The CDR3 covers 15 residues. Germline values: CDR1 MNHNY, CDR2 SVGAGI (reference sequence). The CDR3, as DNA: TGTGCCAGCAGTGACCCGGGACAGGGTTCCGGGGAGCTGTTTTTT. Translating gives CASSDPGQGSGELFF.

V is TRBV7-6 and J is TRBJ1-5; D ambiguous. Trimming took off 5 bases at V and 2 bases at J, with 16 bases between the two ends. This CDR3 contains 16 residues. Germline CDR1 reads SGHVS; CDR2 reads FNYEAQ. CDR3 sequence reads: CASSPSVGSGNQPQHF. The CDR3, as DNA: TGTGCCAGCAGCCCCTCTGTCGGGTCCGGCAATCAGCCCCAGCATTTT.

This clone was counted once. The chain carries TRBV6-5 and TRBJ2-7; TRBD2 might be the D (6 bases). The germline CDR1 and CDR2 sequences are MNHEY and SVGAGI. CDR3 length equals 13 residues. Deletions cut 7 bases from V and 4 bases from J, with 14 bases between. In nucleotides, the CDR3 is TGTGCCAGCAAACCGGGACTTGGATACGAGCAGTACTTC. Encoded protein: CASKPGLGYEQYF.

By proportion, this clone is large. The V and J genes are TRBV25-1 and TRBJ2-1, with 9 bases aligning to TRBD2. The CDR3 spans 18 residues. Trimming took 9 bases from V and 6 from J; bases not matched to a gene: 21. CDR1 and CDR2 (germline): MGHDK, SYGVNS. As DNA, the CDR3 is TGTGCCAGTACGCGATACAATGAGGCTAGCGGGAATCTCAATGAGCAGTTCTTC. Translating gives CASTRYNEASGNLNEQFF.